These T cell receptor beta chains were read from a single sample in a study of T cell responses to AZD1222 COVID-19 vaccine. TCRdb keeps only in-frame clones here, not all; method: immunoSEQ multiplex PCR. The data show 88,000 or so clones, around 90% seen once. Source: peripheral blood, taken on day 0 of AZD1222 vaccination. Source of these receptors: an adult in good health. The CDR3 runs from the conserved cysteine through the conserved F or W. Fields, in order: V gene, D gene, clone size, J gene, CDR3 protein, CDR3 DNA. A D gene is named only where the DNA matches it firmly. Some rows mark clone size as missing; the rest say once, few, many or name a class of expanded clone.

v_call: TRBV10-2; d_call: TRBD2; clone_size: -; j_call: TRBJ2-7; cdr3_aa: CASRISGSSYEQYF; cdr3_nt: TGCGCCAGCAGGATAAGCGGGAGTTCCTACGAGCAGTACTTC
v_call: TRBV5-6; d_call: -; clone_size: -; j_call: TRBJ1-1; cdr3_aa: CASRRQKGEAFF; cdr3_nt: TGTGCCAGCAGACGACAGAAAGGGGAAGCTTTCTTT
v_call: TRBV7-9; d_call: -; clone_size: -; j_call: TRBJ2-7; cdr3_aa: CASSSPFVDEQYF; cdr3_nt: TGTGCCAGCAGCTCCCCTTTCGTAGACGAGCAGTACTTC
v_call: TRBV21-1; d_call: -; clone_size: -; j_call: TRBJ1-1; cdr3_aa: CASSKWEQITNTEAFF; cdr3_nt: TGTGCCAGCAGCAAATGGGAACAGATTACGAACACTGAAGCTTTCTTT
v_call: TRBV5-6; d_call: -; clone_size: few; j_call: TRBJ1-2; cdr3_aa: CASSYQGLGYGYTF; cdr3_nt: TGTGCCAGCAGCTACCAAGGACTAGGCTATGGCTACACCTTC
v_call: TRBV10-3; d_call: -; clone_size: few; j_call: TRBJ2-7; cdr3_aa: CATTGPPYEQYF; cdr3_nt: TGTGCCACAACGGGACCCCCTTACGAGCAGTACTTC
v_call: TRBV7-2; d_call: -; clone_size: -; j_call: TRBJ1-5; cdr3_aa: CASSRGRGSQPQHF; cdr3_nt: TGTGCCAGCAGCCGGGGCAGAGGAAGTCAGCCCCAGCATTTT
v_call: TRBV18; d_call: -; clone_size: -; j_call: TRBJ1-5; cdr3_aa: CASSPNARDTNQPQHF; cdr3_nt: TGTGCCAGCTCACCAAACGCCCGGGACACTAATCAGCCCCAGCATTTT
v_call: TRBV24-1; d_call: TRBD1; clone_size: -; j_call: TRBJ2-1; cdr3_aa: CATSERNRGRNEQFF; cdr3_nt: TGTGCCACCAGTGAGAGAAACAGGGGGCGAAATGAGCAGTTCTTC
v_call: TRBV6-5; d_call: -; clone_size: -; j_call: TRBJ2-2; cdr3_aa: CASSYNTGELFF; cdr3_nt: TGTGCCAGCAGTTACAATACCGGGGAGCTGTTTTTT
v_call: TRBV27; d_call: TRBD1; clone_size: -; j_call: TRBJ1-5; cdr3_aa: CASSWDREQPQHF; cdr3_nt: TGTGCCAGCAGTTGGGACAGGGAACAGCCCCAGCATTTT
v_call: TRBV19; d_call: -; clone_size: -; j_call: TRBJ1-1; cdr3_aa: CASTPGEGLNTEAFF; cdr3_nt: TGTGCCAGTACGCCCGGCGAGGGGCTGAACACTGAAGCTTTCTTT
v_call: TRBV5-1; d_call: -; clone_size: -; j_call: TRBJ2-1; cdr3_aa: CASSWGAANEQFF; cdr3_nt: TGCGCCAGCAGCTGGGGAGCGGCTAATGAGCAGTTCTTC
v_call: TRBV7-6; d_call: TRBD2; clone_size: -; j_call: TRBJ2-5; cdr3_aa: CASSLGGAGGQETQYF; cdr3_nt: TGTGCCAGCAGCTTAGGCGGGGCGGGGGGTCAAGAGACCCAGTACTTC
v_call: TRBV30; d_call: -; clone_size: -; j_call: TRBJ1-2; cdr3_aa: CAWRSTGGGLYGYTF; cdr3_nt: TGTGCCTGGAGAAGTACAGGAGGCGGACTCTATGGCTACACCTTC
v_call: TRBV7-7; d_call: TRBD1; clone_size: -; j_call: TRBJ2-7; cdr3_aa: CASSLGQGVDYEQYF; cdr3_nt: TGTGCTAGCAGCTTAGGACAGGGCGTGGATTACGAGCAGTACTTC
v_call: TRBV5-1; d_call: -; clone_size: -; j_call: TRBJ2-7; cdr3_aa: CASSYVPGSSYEQYF; cdr3_nt: TGCGCCAGCAGCTACGTTCCGGGATCCTCCTACGAGCAGTACTTC
v_call: TRBV9; d_call: TRBD2; clone_size: -; j_call: TRBJ2-3; cdr3_aa: CASSKSGASTDTQYF; cdr3_nt: TGTGCCAGCAGCAAAAGCGGGGCTAGCACAGATACGCAGTATTTT
v_call: TRBV25-1; d_call: -; clone_size: once; j_call: TRBJ1-3; cdr3_aa: CASMINSGNTIYF; cdr3_nt: TGTGCCAGCATGATCAACTCTGGAAACACCATATATTTT
v_call: TRBV27; d_call: -; clone_size: -; j_call: TRBJ1-2; cdr3_aa: CASSFTPTGSNYGYTF; cdr3_nt: TGTGCCAGCAGTTTTACCCCGACAGGTTCTAACTATGGCTACACCTTC
v_call: TRBV28; d_call: -; clone_size: -; j_call: TRBJ1-5; cdr3_aa: CASRLQGGQPQHF; cdr3_nt: TGTGCCAGCAGGCTACAGGGAGGACAGCCCCAGCATTTT
v_call: TRBV6-5; d_call: -; clone_size: -; j_call: TRBJ1-2; cdr3_aa: CASSSPGGNYGYTF; cdr3_nt: TGTGCCAGCAGTTCTCCCGGGGGGAACTATGGCTACACCTTC
v_call: TRBV18; d_call: TRBD2; clone_size: -; j_call: TRBJ2-3; cdr3_aa: CASSPQRGGHTDTQYF; cdr3_nt: TGTGCCAGCTCCCCACAGCGGGGCGGACACACAGATACGCAGTATTTT
v_call: TRBV30; d_call: TRBD2; clone_size: -; j_call: TRBJ2-1; cdr3_aa: CAWSPLAGGSNEQFF; cdr3_nt: TGTGCCTGGAGCCCTCTTGCGGGAGGGTCCAATGAGCAGTTCTTC
v_call: TRBV29-1; d_call: -; clone_size: -; j_call: TRBJ2-2; cdr3_aa: CSGRRAGRTGELFF; cdr3_nt: TGCAGCGGCCGAAGGGCGGGACGGACCGGGGAGCTGTTTTTT
v_call: TRBV5-4; d_call: TRBD1; clone_size: -; j_call: TRBJ2-7; cdr3_aa: CASSLADRAIQEQYF; cdr3_nt: TGTGCCAGCAGCTTAGCCGACAGGGCAATTCAGGAGCAGTACTTC
v_call: TRBV14; d_call: -; clone_size: -; j_call: TRBJ1-4; cdr3_aa: CASSRSPTNEKLFF; cdr3_nt: TGTGCCAGCAGCCGTAGTCCAACTAATGAAAAACTGTTTTTT
v_call: TRBV4-3; d_call: -; clone_size: -; j_call: TRBJ2-1; cdr3_aa: CASSHGTGSSYNEQFF; cdr3_nt: TGCGCCAGCAGCCACGGGACGGGAAGCTCCTACAATGAGCAGTTCTTC
v_call: TRBV12-5; d_call: TRBD1; clone_size: -; j_call: TRBJ2-7; cdr3_aa: CASGLFPGQGTSYEQYF; cdr3_nt: TGTGCTAGTGGTTTGTTCCCGGGACAGGGCACATCCTACGAGCAGTACTTC
v_call: TRBV5-6; d_call: -; clone_size: -; j_call: TRBJ2-5; cdr3_aa: CASSSVLETQYF; cdr3_nt: TGTGCCAGCAGCTCAGTTTTGGAGACCCAGTACTTC
v_call: TRBV19; d_call: -; clone_size: once; j_call: TRBJ2-2; cdr3_aa: CASNPGTSNTGELFF; cdr3_nt: TGTGCCTCAAACCCCGGCACCTCGAACACCGGGGAGCTGTTTTTT
v_call: TRBV5-1; d_call: TRBD1; clone_size: -; j_call: TRBJ2-3; cdr3_aa: CASRQGMGTDTQYF; cdr3_nt: TGCGCCAGCCGACAGGGGATGGGCACAGATACGCAGTATTTT
v_call: TRBV12-3/TRBV12-4; d_call: -; clone_size: -; j_call: TRBJ1-6; cdr3_aa: CASRGPYSPLHF; cdr3_nt: TGTGCCAGCAGGGGTCCCTATTCACCCCTCCACTTT
v_call: TRBV5-1; d_call: -; clone_size: few; j_call: TRBJ1-5; cdr3_aa: CASSLQGRDGNQPQHF; cdr3_nt: TGCGCCAGCAGCTTACAAGGCCGGGACGGCAATCAGCCCCAGCATTTT